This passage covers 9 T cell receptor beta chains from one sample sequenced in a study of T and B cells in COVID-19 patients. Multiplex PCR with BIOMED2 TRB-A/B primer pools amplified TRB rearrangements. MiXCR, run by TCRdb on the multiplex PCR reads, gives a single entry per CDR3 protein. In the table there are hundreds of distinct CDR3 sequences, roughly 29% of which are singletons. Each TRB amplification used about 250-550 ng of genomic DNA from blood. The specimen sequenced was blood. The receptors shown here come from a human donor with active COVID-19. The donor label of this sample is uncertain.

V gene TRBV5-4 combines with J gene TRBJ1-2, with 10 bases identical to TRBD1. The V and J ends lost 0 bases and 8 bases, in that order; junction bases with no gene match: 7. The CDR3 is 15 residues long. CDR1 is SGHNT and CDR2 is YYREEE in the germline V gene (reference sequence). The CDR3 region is CASSLVGQGTRGYTF. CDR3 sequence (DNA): TGTGCCAGCAGCTTGGTGGGACAGGGGACTCGAGGCTACACCTTC. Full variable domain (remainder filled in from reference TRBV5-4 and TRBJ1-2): ETGVTQSPTHLIKTRGQQVTLRCSSQSGHNTVSWYQQALGQGPQFIFQYYREEENGRGNFPPRFSGLQFPNYSSELNVNALELDDSALYLCASSLVGQGTRGYTFGSGTRLTVV.

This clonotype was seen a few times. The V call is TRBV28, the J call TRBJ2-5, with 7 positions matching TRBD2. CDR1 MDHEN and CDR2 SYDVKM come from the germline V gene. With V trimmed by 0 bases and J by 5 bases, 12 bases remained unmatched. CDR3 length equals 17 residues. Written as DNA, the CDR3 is TGTGCCAGCAGTTTATGGACTAGCCGGCGTCCTGGGGAGACCCAGTACTTC. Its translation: CASSLWTSRRPGETQYF.

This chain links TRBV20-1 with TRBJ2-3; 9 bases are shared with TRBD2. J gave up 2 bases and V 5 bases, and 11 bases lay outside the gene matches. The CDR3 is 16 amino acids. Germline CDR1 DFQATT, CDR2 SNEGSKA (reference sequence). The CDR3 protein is CSARSGGIQNTDTQYF. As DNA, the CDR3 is TGCAGTGCTCGGAGCGGGGGGATTCAGAACACAGATACGCAGTATTTT.

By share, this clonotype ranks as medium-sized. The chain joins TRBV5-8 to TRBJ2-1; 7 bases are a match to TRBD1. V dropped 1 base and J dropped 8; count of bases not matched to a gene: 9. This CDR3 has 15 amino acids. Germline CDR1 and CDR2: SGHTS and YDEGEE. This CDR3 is CASSLIETGYDEQFF. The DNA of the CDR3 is TGTGCCAGCAGCTTGATCGAGACAGGGTATGATGAGCAGTTCTTC.

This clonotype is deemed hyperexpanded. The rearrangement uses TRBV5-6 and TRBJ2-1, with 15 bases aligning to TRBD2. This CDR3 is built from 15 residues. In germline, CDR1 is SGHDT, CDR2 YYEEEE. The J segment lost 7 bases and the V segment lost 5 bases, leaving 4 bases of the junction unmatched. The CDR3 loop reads CASRLGLAGGNEQFF. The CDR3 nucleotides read TGTGCCAGCAGGCTGGGACTAGCGGGGGGAAATGAGCAGTTCTTC.

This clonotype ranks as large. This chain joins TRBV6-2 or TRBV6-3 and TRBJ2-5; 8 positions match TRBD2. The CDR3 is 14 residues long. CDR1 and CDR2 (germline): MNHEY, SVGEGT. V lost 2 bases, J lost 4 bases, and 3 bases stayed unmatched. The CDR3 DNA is TGTGCCAGCAGTTACAGCGGGAGTCGAGAGACCCAGTACTTC. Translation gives CASSYSGSRETQYF.

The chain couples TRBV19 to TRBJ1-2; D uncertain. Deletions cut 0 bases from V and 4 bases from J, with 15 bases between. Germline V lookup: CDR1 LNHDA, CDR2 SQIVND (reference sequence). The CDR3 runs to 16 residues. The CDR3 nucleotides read TGTGCCAGTAGTATAGATTTAGCGACGGACTCCTATGGCTACACCTTC. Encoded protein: CASSIDLATDSYGYTF. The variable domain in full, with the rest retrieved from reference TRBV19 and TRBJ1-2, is DGGITQSPKYLFRKEGQNVTLSCEQNLNHDAMYWYRQDPGQGLRLIYYSQIVNDFQKGDIAEGYSVSREKKESFPLTVTSAQKNPTAFYLCASSIDLATDSYGYTFGSGTRLTVV.

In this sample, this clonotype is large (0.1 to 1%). The CDR3 reads CASRIEGETGELFF. Written as DNA, the CDR3 is TGTGCCAGCCGTATCGAGGGTGAAACCGGGGAGCTGTTTTTT. J is TRBJ2-2 and V is TRBV6-2 or TRBV6-3, with a possible D match to TRBD2 (5 bases). This CDR3 comprises 14 residues. Trimming stripped 8 bases from V and 5 bases from J, with 15 bases between. Germline V lookup: CDR1 MNHEY, CDR2 SVGEGT.

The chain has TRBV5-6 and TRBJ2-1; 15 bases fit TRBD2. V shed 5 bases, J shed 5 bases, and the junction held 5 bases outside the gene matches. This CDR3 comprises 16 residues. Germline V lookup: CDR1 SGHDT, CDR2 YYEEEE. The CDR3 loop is CASRLGLAGGHNEQFF. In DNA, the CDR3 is TGTGCCAGCAGGCTGGGACTAGCGGGAGGCCACAATGAGCAGTTCTTC.